The 9 T cell receptor beta chains reported below all come from one sample, sequenced in a study of human T cells and chemical hapten exposure. This sample's time point: patch test 2, 6 weeks after DPC sensitization. Treatment here: therapeutic diphenylcyclopropenone sensitization with weekly scalp DPC. MiXCR, applied by TCRdb to the RACE reads, yields one record per CDR3 protein. The sample carries around 69,000 distinct CDR3 sequences, 8.5% recorded once. The source was whole blood, collected in connection with sensitization to the hapten diphenylcyclopropenone (DPC). These receptors were collected from a woman between 50 and 59 years old with alopecia areata. Some clones in this sample may be carry-over from other donors' samples.

This sequence joins TRBV5-1 and TRBJ2-2; D is perhaps TRBD1 or TRBD2 (5 bases each). Germline values: CDR1 SGHRS, CDR2 YFSETQ. The CDR3 sequence is 14 residues long. V was pared by 0 bases and J by 5 bases, with 8 bases between. CDR3 amino acids: CASSLAGGTGELFF. CDR3 nucleotide sequence: TGCGCCAGCAGCTTGGCTGGGGGTACCGGGGAGCTGTTTTTT.

This clonotype was observed a few times. CDR3 sequence reads: CSAHSPASGTLEQFF. In DNA form, the CDR3 reads TGCAGTGCCCATTCGCCGGCTAGCGGCACGCTTGAGCAGTTCTTC. The rearrangement links TRBV20-1 to TRBJ2-1; 7 bases are a match to TRBD2. The CDR3 covers 15 residues. CDR1 is DFQATT and CDR2 is SNEGSKA in the germline V gene (reference sequence). V lost 6 bases and J lost 9; bases outside the gene matches: 17.

This chain connects TRBV20-1 to TRBJ2-4, with a weak D call TRBD2 (6 bases). With 2 bases removed from V and 0 bases from J, the gap between germline ends came to 11 bases. The CDR3 length is 15 residues. Germline V lookup: CDR1 DFQATT, CDR2 SNEGSKA (reference sequence). CDR3 DNA sequence: TGCAGTGCTAGATGGCTAGCGATAGCCAAAAACATTCAGTACTTC. Its protein is CSARWLAIAKNIQYF.

This clonotype came up a few times. The CDR3 nucleotides read TGTGCCAGCAGCGTAGCGGGGCATAACACTGAAGCTTTCTTT. This sequence encodes CASSVAGHNTEAFF. The chain combines TRBV9 with TRBJ1-1; TRBD1 is a possible D gene (5 bases). Germline assignment: CDR1 SGDLS and CDR2 YYNGEE. The V end lost 0 bases, the J end lost 2 bases, and 8 bases lay between the germline ends. The CDR3 is made up of 14 amino acids.

In its sample, this clonotype was seen many times. The chain employs TRBV6-1 and TRBJ1-5; D may be TRBD1 (5 bases). Germline V gene data show CDR1 as MNHNS and CDR2 as SASEGT. The CDR3 has 11 residues. The V end lost 8 bases, the J end lost 6 bases, and 8 bases lay between the germline ends. CDR3 bases: TGTGCCAGCGGGACGGGTCAGCCCCAGCATTTT. Protein product: CASGTGQPQHF.

This sequence joins TRBV5-1 and TRBJ2-1, with D maybe TRBD2 (6 bases). Trimming removed 5 bases at V and 3 bases at J, with 12 bases between. The CDR3 sequence is 14 residues long. The germline V gene has CDR1 SGHRS and CDR2 YFSETQ. The CDR3 loop is CASSAASVYNEQFF. As DNA, the CDR3 is TGCGCCAGCAGTGCGGCTAGCGTCTACAATGAGCAGTTCTTC.

V and J are TRBV12-3 or TRBV12-4 and TRBJ2-1, with D tentatively TRBD1 (6 bases). The CDR3 extends over 12 amino acids. V dropped 5 bases and J dropped 7 bases, with 9 bases sitting between them. The CDR3 DNA follows: TGTGCCAGCAGTCGGACAGAGAATGAGCAGTTCTTC. It translates to CASSRTENEQFF.

With regard to this clonotype: The junction does not match germline at one end; this may be a read error. The chain combines TRBV7-9 with TRBJ2-4, with a weak D call TRBD2 (5 bases). The germline V gene encodes CDR1 SEHNR and CDR2 FQNEAQ (reference sequence). The length of the CDR3 is 15 residues. CDR3 DNA sequence: TGTGCCAGCAGCACAGAAGGCCTAGCCCAAAACATTCAGTACTTC. It specifies CASSTEGLAQNIQYF.

The table lists this clonotype with a few counts. The rearrangement uses TRBV19 and TRBJ1-5; no firm D call. From germline, CDR1 is LNHDA and CDR2 SQIVND (reference sequence). The CDR3 is 15 residues long. V was clipped by 6 bases and J by 5 bases, with 17 bases between them. CDR3 amino acids: CASRRMEGNYQPQHF. The CDR3 coding sequence is TGTGCCAGTAGGCGGATGGAGGGCAACTATCAGCCCCAGCATTTT.